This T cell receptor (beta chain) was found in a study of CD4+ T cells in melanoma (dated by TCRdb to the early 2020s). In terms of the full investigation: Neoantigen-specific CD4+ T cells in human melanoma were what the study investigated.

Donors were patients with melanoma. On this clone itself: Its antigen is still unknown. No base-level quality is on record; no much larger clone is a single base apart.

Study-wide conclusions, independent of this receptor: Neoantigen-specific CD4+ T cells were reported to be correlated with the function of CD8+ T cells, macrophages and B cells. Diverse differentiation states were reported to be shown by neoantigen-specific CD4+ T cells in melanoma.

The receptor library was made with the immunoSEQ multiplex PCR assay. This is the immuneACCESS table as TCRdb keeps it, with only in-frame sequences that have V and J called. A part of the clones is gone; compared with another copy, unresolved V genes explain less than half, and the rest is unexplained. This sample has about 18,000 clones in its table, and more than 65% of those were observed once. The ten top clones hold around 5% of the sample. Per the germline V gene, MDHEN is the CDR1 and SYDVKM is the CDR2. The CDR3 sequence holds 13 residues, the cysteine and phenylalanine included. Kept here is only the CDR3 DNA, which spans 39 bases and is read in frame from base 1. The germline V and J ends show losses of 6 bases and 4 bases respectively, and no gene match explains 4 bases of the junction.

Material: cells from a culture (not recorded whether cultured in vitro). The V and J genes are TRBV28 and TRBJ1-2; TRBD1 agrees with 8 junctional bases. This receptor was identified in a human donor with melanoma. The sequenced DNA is TGTGCCAGCAGAATTGACAGGGGCTATGGCTACACCTTC. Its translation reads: CASRIDRGYGYTF.